This paragraph covers one T cell receptor (beta chain) sequence. The CDR3 runs 16 residues. J gave up 4 bases and V 2 bases, and 6 bases lay outside the gene matches. Germline CDR1 MRHNA, CDR2 SNTAGT. These data originate in a study of control samples from healthy donors and cancer patients. The table came from immunoSEQ multiplex PCR; TCRdb's copy has only in-frame clones and leaves some out. The table records about 120,000 clones, roughly 92% of them present only once. This sequence was found in a man aged 18 to 29 in good health. Sequencing used blood. The V gene is TRBV6-4, the J gene TRBJ2-3; TRBD2 matches 10 bases. The DNA for the CDR3 is TGTGCCAGCAGTGACCGGAGCGGGGGGGGCCCAGATACGCAGTATTTT. Translating gives CASSDRSGGGPDTQYF.